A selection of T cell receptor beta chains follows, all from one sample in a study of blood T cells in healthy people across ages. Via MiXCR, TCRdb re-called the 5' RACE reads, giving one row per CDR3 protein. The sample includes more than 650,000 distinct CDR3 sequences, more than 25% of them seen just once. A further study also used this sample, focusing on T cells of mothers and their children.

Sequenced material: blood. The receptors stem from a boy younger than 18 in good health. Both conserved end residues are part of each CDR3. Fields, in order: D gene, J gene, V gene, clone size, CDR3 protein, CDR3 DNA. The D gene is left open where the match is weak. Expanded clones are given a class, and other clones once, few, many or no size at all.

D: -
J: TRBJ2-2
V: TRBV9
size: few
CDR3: CASSGGAGATGELFF
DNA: TGTGCCAGCAGCGGTGGGGCGGGGGCCACCGGGGAGCTGTTTTTT

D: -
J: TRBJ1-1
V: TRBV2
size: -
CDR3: CASSERPKAFF
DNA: TGTGCCAGCAGTGAACGCCCTAAAGCTTTCTTT

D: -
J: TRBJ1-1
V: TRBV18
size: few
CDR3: CASSPLGGNTEAFF
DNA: TGTGCCAGCAGCCCCCTAGGGGGGAACACTGAAGCTTTCTTT

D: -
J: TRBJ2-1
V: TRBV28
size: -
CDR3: CASTLTGQHEQFF
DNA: TGTGCCAGCACCCTGACGGGGCAGCATGAGCAGTTCTTC

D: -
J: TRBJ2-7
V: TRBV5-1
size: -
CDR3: CASSLEQGGWGDQYF
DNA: TGCGCCAGCAGCTTGGAGCAAGGTGGATGGGGGGACCAGTACTTC

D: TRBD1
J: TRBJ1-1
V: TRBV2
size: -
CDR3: CASSGQGAVAFF
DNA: TGTGCCAGCAGTGGTCAGGGGGCCGTAGCTTTCTTT

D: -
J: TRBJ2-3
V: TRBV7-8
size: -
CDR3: CASSLAPRRADTQYF
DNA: TGTGCCAGCAGCTTAGCCCCAAGACGGGCAGATACGCAGTATTTT

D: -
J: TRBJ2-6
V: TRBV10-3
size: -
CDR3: CAIQSSGANVLTF
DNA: TGTGCCATCCAGAGCTCTGGGGCCAACGTCCTGACTTTC

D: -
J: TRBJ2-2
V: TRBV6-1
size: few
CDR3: CASRRTTYPDTGELFF
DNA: TGTGCCAGCAGACGGACAACCTACCCGGACACCGGGGAGCTGTTTTTT

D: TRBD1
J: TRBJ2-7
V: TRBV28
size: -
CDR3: CASSTGTVYYEQYF
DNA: TGTGCCAGCAGTACCGGGACAGTATATTACGAGCAGTACTTC

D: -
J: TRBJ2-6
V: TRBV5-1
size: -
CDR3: CASSRTVSSGANVLTF
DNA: TGCGCCAGCAGCCGGACAGTGAGCTCTGGGGCCAACGTCCTGACTTTC

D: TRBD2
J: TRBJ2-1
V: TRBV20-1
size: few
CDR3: CSARGPSGGNEQFF
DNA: TGCAGTGCTAGAGGGCCTAGCGGGGGTAATGAGCAGTTCTTC

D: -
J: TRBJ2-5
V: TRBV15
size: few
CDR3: CATSIGGRGQETQYF
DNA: TGTGCCACCAGCATCGGGGGGCGAGGGCAAGAGACCCAGTACTTC

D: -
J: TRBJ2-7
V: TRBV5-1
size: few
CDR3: CASSGVGEQYF
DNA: TGCGCCAGCAGCGGCGTGGGAGAGCAGTACTTC

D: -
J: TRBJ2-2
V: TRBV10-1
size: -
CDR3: CASSLHRVSSGELFF
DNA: TGCGCCAGCAGTCTTCACAGGGTATCGTCCGGGGAGCTGTTTTTT

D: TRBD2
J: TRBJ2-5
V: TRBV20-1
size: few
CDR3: CSARAGLAGGRETQYF
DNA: TGCAGTGCTAGGGCGGGACTAGCGGGGGGTAGGGAGACCCAGTACTTC

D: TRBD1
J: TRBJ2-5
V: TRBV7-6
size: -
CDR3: CASSSGQGYGEAQYF
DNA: TGTGCCAGCAGCTCGGGACAGGGGTACGGGGAGGCCCAGTACTTC

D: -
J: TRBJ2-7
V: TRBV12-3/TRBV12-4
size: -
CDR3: CASSFASSPKQYF
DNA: TGTGCCAGCAGTTTCGCCTCAAGCCCGAAGCAGTACTTC

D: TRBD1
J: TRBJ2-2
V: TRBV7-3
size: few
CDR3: CASSLTGFPTGELFF
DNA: TGTGCCAGCAGCCTGACAGGGTTCCCCACCGGGGAGCTGTTTTTT

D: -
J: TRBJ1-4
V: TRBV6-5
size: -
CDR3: CASSYSRSTLFLNEKLFF
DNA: TGTGCCAGCAGTTACTCGAGGTCGACGCTTTTCTTGAATGAAAAACTGTTTTTT

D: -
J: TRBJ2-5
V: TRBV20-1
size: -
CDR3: CSAPGTAQETQYF
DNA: TGCAGTGCTCCCGGGACTGCCCAAGAGACCCAGTACTTC

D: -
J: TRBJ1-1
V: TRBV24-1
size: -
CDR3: CATSDQQGAGRNTEAFF
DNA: TGTGCCACCAGTGATCAACAGGGTGCCGGGCGGAACACTGAAGCTTTCTTT

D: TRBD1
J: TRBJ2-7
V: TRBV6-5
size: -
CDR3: CASSYSGTEYEQYF
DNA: TGTGCCAGCAGTTACTCCGGGACAGAGTACGAGCAGTACTTC

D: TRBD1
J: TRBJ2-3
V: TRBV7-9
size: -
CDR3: CASSLSTGADTQYF
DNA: TGTGCCAGCAGCCTAAGTACAGGGGCAGATACGCAGTATTTT

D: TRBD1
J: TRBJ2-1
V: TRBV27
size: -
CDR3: CVSSLDRGSYNEQFF
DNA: TGTGTCAGCAGTTTAGACAGGGGATCCTACAATGAGCAGTTCTTC

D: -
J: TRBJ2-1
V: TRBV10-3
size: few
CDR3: CATTMRNNEQFF
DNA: TGTGCCACCACCATGCGGAATAATGAGCAGTTCTTC

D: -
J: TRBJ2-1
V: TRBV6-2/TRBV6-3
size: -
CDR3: CASSLGLTSSSYNEQFF
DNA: TGTGCCAGCAGCCTAGGGTTGACCAGCAGCTCCTACAATGAGCAGTTCTTC

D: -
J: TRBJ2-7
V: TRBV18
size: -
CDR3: CASSPPSEQGYEQYF
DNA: TGTGCCAGCTCACCACCGTCGGAACAGGGCTACGAGCAGTACTTC

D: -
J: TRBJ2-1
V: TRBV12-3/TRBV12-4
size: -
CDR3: CASALAALQRNEQFF
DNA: TGTGCCAGCGCCCTTGCGGCACTCCAACGGAATGAGCAGTTCTTC

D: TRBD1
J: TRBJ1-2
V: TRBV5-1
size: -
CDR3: CASSLVGDRGFYTF
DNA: TGCGCCAGCAGCTTGGTAGGGGACAGGGGCTTTTACACCTTC

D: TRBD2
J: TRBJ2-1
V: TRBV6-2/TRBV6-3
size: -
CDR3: CASSLAGVNYNEQFF
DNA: TGTGCCAGCAGTTTAGCGGGGGTTAACTACAATGAGCAGTTCTTC

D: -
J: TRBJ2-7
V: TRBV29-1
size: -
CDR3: CSVIELSYEQYF
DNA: TGCAGCGTGATCGAATTATCCTACGAGCAGTACTTC

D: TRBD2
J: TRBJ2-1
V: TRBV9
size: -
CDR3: CASSVRAGGVNEQFF
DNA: TGTGCCAGCAGCGTACGCGCGGGGGGTGTTAATGAGCAGTTCTTC

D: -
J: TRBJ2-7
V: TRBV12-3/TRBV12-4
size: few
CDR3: CASRVVGASSYEQYF
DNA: TGTGCCAGCAGGGTAGTAGGAGCTAGCTCCTACGAGCAGTACTTC

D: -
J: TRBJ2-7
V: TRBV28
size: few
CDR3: CASSFINYEQYF
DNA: TGTGCCAGCAGTTTTATAAACTACGAGCAGTACTTC

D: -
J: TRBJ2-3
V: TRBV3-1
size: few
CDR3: CASSQGWGGAGTDTQYF
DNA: TGTGCCAGCAGCCAAGGTTGGGGCGGAGCCGGCACAGATACGCAGTATTTT

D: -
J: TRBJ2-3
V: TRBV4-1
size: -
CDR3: CASSQGYVVRSTDTQYF
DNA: TGCGCCAGCAGCCAAGGATATGTAGTCCGATCCACAGATACGCAGTATTTT

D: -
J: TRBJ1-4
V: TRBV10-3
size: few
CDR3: CAISESVPGGSEKLFF
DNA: TGTGCCATCAGTGAGTCTGTACCGGGAGGCTCTGAAAAACTGTTTTTT

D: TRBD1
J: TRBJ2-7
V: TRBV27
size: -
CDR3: CASRTGQGLYEQYF
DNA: TGTGCCAGTCGCACTGGACAGGGGTTATACGAGCAGTACTTC

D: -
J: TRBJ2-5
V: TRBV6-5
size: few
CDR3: CASMQEGLETQYF
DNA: TGTGCCAGTATGCAGGAGGGACTAGAGACCCAGTACTTC

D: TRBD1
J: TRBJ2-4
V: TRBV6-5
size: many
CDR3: CASRGTVKNIQYF
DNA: TGTGCCAGCAGAGGGACAGTTAAAAACATTCAGTACTTC

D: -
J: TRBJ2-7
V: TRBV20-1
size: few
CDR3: CSAISPGVSYEQYF
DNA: TGCAGTGCTATCTCCCCGGGGGTTTCCTACGAGCAGTACTTC

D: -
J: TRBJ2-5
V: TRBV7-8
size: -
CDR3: CASSLALQSAGAGEETQYF
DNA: TGTGCCAGCAGCTTAGCGCTGCAGTCGGCGGGGGCAGGGGAAGAGACCCAGTACTTC

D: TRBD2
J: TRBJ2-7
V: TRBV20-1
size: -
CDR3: CSARKGLAGATSYDQYF
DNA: TGCAGTGCTAGGAAGGGACTAGCGGGGGCGACTTCCTACGACCAGTACTTC

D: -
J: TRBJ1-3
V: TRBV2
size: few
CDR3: CATDSRGNTIYF
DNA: TGTGCCACGGACAGCCGCGGAAACACCATATATTTT

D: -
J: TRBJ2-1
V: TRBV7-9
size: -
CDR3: CASSLRGLIGEQFF
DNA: TGTGCCAGCAGCTTGAGGGGACTTATAGGGGAGCAGTTCTTC

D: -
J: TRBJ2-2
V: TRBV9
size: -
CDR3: CASSVVWHGELFF
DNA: TGTGCCAGCAGCGTAGTTTGGCACGGGGAGCTGTTTTTT

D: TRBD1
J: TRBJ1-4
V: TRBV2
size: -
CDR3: CASSERRQGGNEKLFF
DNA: TGCGCCAGCAGTGAAAGGAGACAGGGTGGGAATGAAAAACTGTTTTTT

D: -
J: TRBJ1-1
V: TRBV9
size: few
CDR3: CASSSGPTGGTEAFF
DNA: TGTGCCAGCAGCTCCGGACCCACCGGAGGCACTGAAGCTTTCTTT